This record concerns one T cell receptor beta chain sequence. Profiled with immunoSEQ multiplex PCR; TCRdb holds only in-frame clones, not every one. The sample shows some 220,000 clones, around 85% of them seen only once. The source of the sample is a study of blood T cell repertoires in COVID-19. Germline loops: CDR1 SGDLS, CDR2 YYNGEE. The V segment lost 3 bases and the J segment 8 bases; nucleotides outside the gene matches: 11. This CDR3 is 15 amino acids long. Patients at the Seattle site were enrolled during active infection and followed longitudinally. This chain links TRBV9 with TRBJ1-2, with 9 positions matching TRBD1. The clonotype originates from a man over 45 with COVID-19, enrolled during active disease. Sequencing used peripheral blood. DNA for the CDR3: TGTGCCAGCAGCGCCCGGGGACAGGGTCGAGGAGGCTACACCTTC. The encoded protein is CASSARGQGRGGYTF.